This record covers a single TCR beta chain. This specimen comes from a study of early T cells in non-severe SARS-CoV-2 infection. The CDR3 loop spans 13 amino acids. Germline V gives CDR1 DFQATT, CDR2 SNEGSKA (reference sequence). The trim removed 5 bases at V and 7 bases at J, leaving 6 bases unmatched. TCRdb reprocessed the 5' RACE reads via MiXCR and lists one record per CDR3 protein. This sample carries 100,000 to 120,000 distinct CDR3 sequences, around 12% of them seen once, and the ten largest clones take 3.5% to 4%. The J gene is TRBJ2-7, the V gene TRBV20-1; 12 nucleotides line up with TRBD2. The sequence came from an adult who was a healthcare worker with PCR-confirmed SARS-CoV-2 infection or an uninfected control (not recorded which). The sample consisted of whole blood, taken at baseline. CDR3 sequence: CSASSGRAGEQYF. The CDR3 coding sequence is TGCAGTGCTTCTAGCGGGAGGGCCGGGGAGCAGTACTTC.